These T cell receptor beta chains were read from a single sample in a study of a mutant IDH1 vaccine in newly diagnosed glioma. The assay was immunoSEQ multiplex PCR, and TCRdb's table has in-frame clones only and misses some. This sample carries approximately 70,000 clones, 75% to 85% of them seen once, and the ten largest clones take approximately 8%. The sample in question was PBMCs, obtained from a glioma patient treated with radiotherapy, temozolomide or both. Receptors originate from a man aged 45-65 years with glioma. The CDR3 runs from the conserved cysteine through the conserved F or W. Each record gives: D gene, clone size, V gene, J gene, CDR3 DNA, CDR3 protein. D genes are given only for firm matches. Clone size is given for some rows only: seen once, a few or many times, or a class if the clone is expanded.

d_gene: -; abundance: medium-sized; v_gene: TRBV4-1; j_gene: TRBJ1-6; CDR3nt: TGCGCCAGCAGCCAAGTAGACATGGGGCTTGTTGGTAATTCACCCCTCCACTTT; CDR3aa: CASSQVDMGLVGNSPLHF
d_gene: -; abundance: -; v_gene: TRBV18; j_gene: TRBJ2-7; CDR3nt: TGTGCCAGCTCACCTTTGGACAGTGCTGGGCAGCAGTACTTC; CDR3aa: CASSPLDSAGQQYF
d_gene: -; abundance: -; v_gene: TRBV6-5; j_gene: TRBJ2-4; CDR3nt: TGTGCCAGCAGAGAAATCACCAAAAACATTCAGTACTTC; CDR3aa: CASREITKNIQYF
d_gene: TRBD1; abundance: -; v_gene: TRBV9; j_gene: TRBJ1-4; CDR3nt: TGTGCCAGCAGCGTAGGATTCAGGGGGACGGATGAAAAACTGTTTTTT; CDR3aa: CASSVGFRGTDEKLFF
d_gene: -; abundance: -; v_gene: TRBV19; j_gene: TRBJ1-3; CDR3nt: TGTGCCACCCGGCTCGGAGGCGGAAACACCATATATTTT; CDR3aa: CATRLGGGNTIYF
d_gene: -; abundance: once; v_gene: TRBV2; j_gene: TRBJ1-5; CDR3nt: TGTGCCAGCAGTGGGGGCCCGTTCAATCAGCCCCAGCATTTT; CDR3aa: CASSGGPFNQPQHF
d_gene: -; abundance: -; v_gene: TRBV5-8; j_gene: TRBJ2-3; CDR3nt: TGTGCCAGCAGCCACGGACAGTCCACAGATACGCAGTATTTT; CDR3aa: CASSHGQSTDTQYF
d_gene: -; abundance: once; v_gene: TRBV6-4; j_gene: TRBJ2-1; CDR3nt: TGTGCCAGCAGTGACTCGGGGGACAATGAGCAGTTCTTC; CDR3aa: CASSDSGDNEQFF
d_gene: TRBD1; abundance: -; v_gene: TRBV19; j_gene: TRBJ1-5; CDR3nt: TGTGCCAGTAGTCGGACAGGTGACCAGCCCCAGCATTTT; CDR3aa: CASSRTGDQPQHF
d_gene: -; abundance: -; v_gene: TRBV30; j_gene: TRBJ2-1; CDR3nt: TGTGCCTGGAGTGTGGTACAGGGAGGACAGTTCTTC; CDR3aa: CAWSVVQGGQFF
d_gene: -; abundance: -; v_gene: TRBV6-6; j_gene: TRBJ1-4; CDR3nt: TGTGCCAGCAGCCTAGGGACACGGGCAACTAATGAAAAACTGTTTTTT; CDR3aa: CASSLGTRATNEKLFF
d_gene: -; abundance: few; v_gene: TRBV20-1; j_gene: TRBJ1-1; CDR3nt: TGCAGTGCTAGTACTGTCGGGGAAGCTTTCTTT; CDR3aa: CSASTVGEAFF
d_gene: -; abundance: many; v_gene: TRBV6-5; j_gene: TRBJ2-3; CDR3nt: TGTGCCACCACCCGGCGGGGCCCCACAGATACGCAGTATTTT; CDR3aa: CATTRRGPTDTQYF
d_gene: -; abundance: -; v_gene: TRBV2; j_gene: TRBJ1-2; CDR3nt: TGTGCCAGCAGCGGCGAGAGGGGTGGGTATGGCTACACCTTC; CDR3aa: CASSGERGGYGYTF
d_gene: -; abundance: few; v_gene: TRBV7-2; j_gene: TRBJ2-1; CDR3nt: TGTGCCAGCAGCACCCGACCGGACAATGAGCAGTTCTTC; CDR3aa: CASSTRPDNEQFF
d_gene: -; abundance: -; v_gene: TRBV29-1; j_gene: TRBJ1-1; CDR3nt: TGCAGCGCTGCACAGGGTACGACTGAAGCTTTCTTT; CDR3aa: CSAAQGTTEAFF
d_gene: TRBD2; abundance: -; v_gene: TRBV4-2; j_gene: TRBJ2-5; CDR3nt: TGTGCCAGCAGCCAAGCCAGCGGGGGTTCACAAGAGACCCAGTACTTC; CDR3aa: CASSQASGGSQETQYF
d_gene: -; abundance: -; v_gene: TRBV27; j_gene: TRBJ1-1; CDR3nt: TGTGCCAGCAGTTCGTCAGGGAAGGGGACTGAAGCTTTCTTT; CDR3aa: CASSSSGKGTEAFF
d_gene: -; abundance: -; v_gene: TRBV30; j_gene: TRBJ1-1; CDR3nt: TGTGCCTGGAGTGTACAGGGAGGTAGTGAAGCTTTCTTT; CDR3aa: CAWSVQGGSEAFF
d_gene: TRBD1; abundance: -; v_gene: TRBV4-3; j_gene: TRBJ1-2; CDR3nt: TGCGCCAGCAGCCAGTCTCGGACAGGGGGCGCGCGGGGCTACACCTTC; CDR3aa: CASSQSRTGGARGYTF
d_gene: -; abundance: few; v_gene: TRBV6-5; j_gene: TRBJ1-1; CDR3nt: TGTGCCAGCAGCAGAGGACAGATGAACACTGAAGCTTTCTTT; CDR3aa: CASSRGQMNTEAFF
d_gene: TRBD1; abundance: -; v_gene: TRBV10-2; j_gene: TRBJ1-3; CDR3nt: TGCGCCAGCAGTGAGTACGGACAGGGAGCTGGAAACACCATATATTTT; CDR3aa: CASSEYGQGAGNTIYF
d_gene: TRBD1; abundance: -; v_gene: TRBV7-8; j_gene: TRBJ1-5; CDR3nt: TGTGCCAGCAGCTTAGGCGGAGGGGGCACTCAGCCCCAGCATTTT; CDR3aa: CASSLGGGGTQPQHF
d_gene: -; abundance: -; v_gene: TRBV19; j_gene: TRBJ2-7; CDR3nt: TGTGCCAGTAGTCTTACTCTGGACTGGAGCTCCTACGAGCAGTACTTC; CDR3aa: CASSLTLDWSSYEQYF
d_gene: -; abundance: few; v_gene: TRBV25-1; j_gene: TRBJ1-1; CDR3nt: TGTGCCAGCAGTGGGGGGGGCACTGAAGCTTTCTTT; CDR3aa: CASSGGGTEAFF
d_gene: -; abundance: few; v_gene: TRBV19; j_gene: TRBJ1-1; CDR3nt: TGTGCCAGTAGTAGAAGTGTGGGTGAAGCTTTCTTT; CDR3aa: CASSRSVGEAFF
d_gene: -; abundance: few; v_gene: TRBV19; j_gene: TRBJ1-1; CDR3nt: TGTGCCAGTAGTCTGGGGGGAGACACTGAAGCTTTCTTT; CDR3aa: CASSLGGDTEAFF
d_gene: TRBD2; abundance: -; v_gene: TRBV2; j_gene: TRBJ2-1; CDR3nt: TGTGCCAGCAGCCCTGAGCGGGGAAAGAAAAATGAGCAGTTCTTC; CDR3aa: CASSPERGKKNEQFF
d_gene: -; abundance: -; v_gene: TRBV20-1; j_gene: TRBJ1-1; CDR3nt: TGCAGTGCTACCGGGACCTCCTTGGCTTTCTTT; CDR3aa: CSATGTSLAFF
d_gene: TRBD2; abundance: -; v_gene: TRBV5-1; j_gene: TRBJ2-1; CDR3nt: TGCGCCAGCAGCTATATGACTAGCGGGGGAGATGAGCAGTTCTTC; CDR3aa: CASSYMTSGGDEQFF
d_gene: -; abundance: -; v_gene: TRBV4-3; j_gene: TRBJ2-1; CDR3nt: TGCGCCAGCAGCCAAGAGACCTCGGTCTCCTACAATGAGCAGTTCTTC; CDR3aa: CASSQETSVSYNEQFF
d_gene: TRBD1; abundance: few; v_gene: TRBV9; j_gene: TRBJ1-4; CDR3nt: TGTGCCAGCAGCACCCGGGACAGGGCGGATGAAAAACTGTTTTTT; CDR3aa: CASSTRDRADEKLFF
d_gene: -; abundance: -; v_gene: TRBV7-8; j_gene: TRBJ2-5; CDR3nt: TGTGCCAGCAGCCGCGTTAGGGCAGGGGTATTGGAGACCCAGTACTTC; CDR3aa: CASSRVRAGVLETQYF